The table lists the clone carrying this T cell receptor beta chain with a count of one. Other nucleotide sequences from this sample produce the same CDR3. This sample was included in a study of PD-L1 blockade in urothelial cancer. Time point reported: peripheral blood 6 weeks after treatment start. The CDR3 extends over 15 amino acids. The germline CDR1 and CDR2 sequences are SGHRS and YFSETQ. V lost 4 bases, J lost 4 bases, and 8 bases stayed unmatched. The data were produced by immunoSEQ multiplex PCR, yet TCRdb's version contains in-frame clones alone and is incomplete. The repertoire holds about 76,000 clones, with approximately 90% as singletons.

The TCR sequence derives from a woman of 80 years or more with urothelial cancer. The genes are TRBV5-1 and TRBJ2-1; 7 bases map to TRBD2. The specimen comprised PBMCs, sampled around atezolizumab (anti-PD-L1) treatment. This CDR3 reads CASSTGGGGYNEQFF. CDR3 nucleotides: TGCGCCAGCAGCACGGGCGGGGGTGGTTACAATGAGCAGTTCTTC.